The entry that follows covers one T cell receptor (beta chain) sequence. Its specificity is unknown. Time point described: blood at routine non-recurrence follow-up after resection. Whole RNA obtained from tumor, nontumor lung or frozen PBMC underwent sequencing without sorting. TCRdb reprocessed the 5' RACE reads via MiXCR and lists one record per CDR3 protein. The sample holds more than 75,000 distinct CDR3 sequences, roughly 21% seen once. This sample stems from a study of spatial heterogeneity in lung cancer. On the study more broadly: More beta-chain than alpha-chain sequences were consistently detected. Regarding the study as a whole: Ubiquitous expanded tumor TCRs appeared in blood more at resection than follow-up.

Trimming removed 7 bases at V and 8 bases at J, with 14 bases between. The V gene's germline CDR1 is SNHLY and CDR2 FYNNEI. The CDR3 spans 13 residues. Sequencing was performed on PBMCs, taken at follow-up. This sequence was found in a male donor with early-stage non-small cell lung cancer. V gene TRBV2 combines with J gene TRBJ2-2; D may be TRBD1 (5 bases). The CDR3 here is CASKGQGEGELFF. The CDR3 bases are TGTGCCAGCAAAGGGCAGGGCGAGGGGGAGCTGTTTTTT. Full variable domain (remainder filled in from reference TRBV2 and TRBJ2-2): EPEVTQTPSHQVTQMGQEVILRCVPISNHLYFYWYRQILGQKVEFLVSFYNNEISEKSEIFDDQFSVERPDGSNFTLKIRSTKLEDSAMYFCASKGQGEGELFFGEGSRLTVL.